This is a list of T cell receptor beta chains from one sample in a study of T cells in Graves' hyperthyroidism and ophthalmopathy. MiXCR, run by TCRdb on the multiplex PCR reads, gives a single entry per CDR3 protein. The sample comprises nearly 600,000 distinct CDR3 sequences, around 14% of which are singletons, and approximately 5.7% rests with the top ten. The sequenced material came from blood. These receptors were obtained from a young woman with Graves' hyperthyroidism that later progressed to Graves' ophthalmopathy. The CDR3 runs from the conserved cysteine through the conserved F or W. A D gene is named only where the DNA matches it firmly. The listing skips clone size in some rows; elsewhere it reads once, few, many or a size class.

CDR3 | DNA | V | size | J | D
CAWSVLAAMNTEAFF | TGTGCCTGGAGTGTCTTGGCAGCCATGAACACTGAAGCTTTCTTT | TRBV30 | many | TRBJ1-1 | NA
CASRMQTGGKNEQFF | TGTGCCAGCAGGATGCAGACAGGGGGGAAGAATGAGCAGTTCTTC | TRBV12-3/TRBV12-4 | many | TRBJ2-1 | TRBD1
CASSFFGSGTGANVLTF | TGCGCCAGCAGCTTTTTCGGTTCAGGGACTGGGGCCAACGTCCTGACTTTC | TRBV5-1 | few | TRBJ2-6 | NA
CSATTGTITGELFF | TGCAGTGCAACGACCGGGACTATTACCGGGGAGCTGTTTTTT | TRBV20-1 | many | TRBJ2-2 | TRBD2
CASSTWGGTDTQYF | TGTGCCAGCAGTACCTGGGGAGGCACAGATACGCAGTATTTT | TRBV6-1 | NA | TRBJ2-3 | NA
CASSPRGTGATNEKLFF | TGTGCCAGCAGCCCTAGGGGGACAGGAGCAACTAATGAAAAACTGTTTTTT | TRBV2 | many | TRBJ1-4 | TRBD1
CASGSQGVYNEQFF | TGCGCCAGCGGTAGCCAGGGTGTTTACAATGAGCAGTTCTTC | TRBV5-1 | many | TRBJ2-1 | NA
CASSIGTFSYEQYF | TGTGCCAGCAGCATCGGGACATTCTCCTACGAGCAGTACTTC | TRBV9 | many | TRBJ2-7 | NA
CASSRAAPNYGYTF | TGTGCCAGCAGTAGGGCGGCCCCTAACTATGGCTACACCTTC | TRBV6-1 | NA | TRBJ1-2 | NA
CATSRAGNSYEQYF | TGTGCCACCAGCAGAGCCGGGAACTCCTACGAGCAGTACTTC | TRBV15 | NA | TRBJ2-7 | NA
CASSTEGGRKPYF | TGTGCCAGCAGCACAGAAGGGGGACGAAAACCGTACTTC | TRBV7-9 | few | TRBJ2-5 | NA
CASSHRDNEKLFF | TGTGCCAGCAGCCATAGGGACAACGAAAAACTGTTTTTT | TRBV3-1 | many | TRBJ1-4 | NA
CASSLSNSDTQYF | TGTGCCAGCAGCTTAAGCAACTCAGATACGCAGTATTTT | TRBV14 | NA | TRBJ2-3 | NA
CASRRERNTGELFF | TGTGCTAGCAGACGGGAGAGGAACACCGGGGAGCTGTTTTTT | TRBV7-7 | many | TRBJ2-2 | NA
CASSSRDADNEQFF | TGTGCCAGCTCCTCTAGGGACGCCGACAATGAGCAGTTCTTC | TRBV13 | many | TRBJ2-1 | NA
CASSPVGDRGAEAFF | TGTGCCAGCAGCCCCGTCGGGGACAGGGGAGCTGAAGCTTTCTTT | TRBV2 | many | TRBJ1-1 | TRBD1
CASSFDRVGGGNRIEKLFF | TGCGCCAGCAGCTTTGACAGGGTTGGTGGTGGTAACAGGATAGAAAAACTGTTTTTT | TRBV5-1 | NA | TRBJ1-4 | TRBD1
CASSSGTGVNTGELFF | TGCGCCAGCAGTTCTGGGACAGGGGTAAACACCGGGGAGCTGTTTTTT | TRBV10-1 | NA | TRBJ2-2 | TRBD1
CASSLLPPDLTGGYGYTF | TGTGCCAGCAGTTTATTGCCACCCGACCTTACCGGAGGCTATGGCTACACCTTC | TRBV27 | many | TRBJ1-2 | NA
CASSIYGYTF | TGTGCCAGCAGCATCTATGGCTACACCTTC | TRBV7-9 | many | TRBJ1-2 | NA
CASAQDWGNEQFF | TGTGCCAGCGCCCAGGATTGGGGCAATGAGCAGTTCTTC | TRBV7-2 | many | TRBJ2-1 | NA
CSVLGQDKETQYF | TGCAGCGTCCTGGGACAGGATAAAGAGACCCAGTACTTC | TRBV29-1 | many | TRBJ2-5 | TRBD1
CASSSSPNEKLFF | TGTGCCAGCAGTTCCAGCCCTAATGAAAAACTGTTTTTT | TRBV27 | NA | TRBJ1-4 | NA
CASSQDGSGNNSPLHF | TGCGCCAGCAGCCAAGATGGATCAGGGAATAATTCACCCCTCCACTTT | TRBV4-3 | NA | TRBJ1-6 | NA
CASSPDRAQETQYF | TGTGCCAGCTCACCGGACAGGGCCCAGGAGACCCAGTACTTC | TRBV18 | many | TRBJ2-5 | TRBD1
CASSAVTGDINSPLHF | TGCGCCAGCAGCGCCGTTACAGGGGATATTAATTCACCCCTCCACTTT | TRBV5-1 | many | TRBJ1-6 | TRBD1
CASTIPRDTKLFF | TGTGCCAGCACCATCCCCCGGGACACTAAGCTGTTTTTT | TRBV11-2 | many | TRBJ2-2 | NA
CASRYSGPANTEAFF | TGTGCCAGCCGCTACTCCGGCCCGGCGAACACTGAAGCTTTCTTT | TRBV6-1 | many | TRBJ1-1 | NA
CANSLGGARVAEKLFF | TGTGCCAACAGTTTAGGGGGGGCGCGCGTCGCTGAAAAACTGTTTTTT | TRBV12-3/TRBV12-4 | NA | TRBJ1-4 | NA
CASLRVRDRVSGKLFF | TGTGCCAGCCTGCGCGTCCGGGACAGGGTTTCGGGAAAACTGTTTTTT | TRBV28 | many | TRBJ1-4 | TRBD1
CASSAGNYNEQFF | TGCGCCAGCAGCGCGGGGAACTACAATGAGCAGTTCTTC | TRBV5-1 | many | TRBJ2-1 | NA
CASRTEGRDRDTDTQYF | TGTGCCAGTCGCACCGAGGGCCGGGACAGGGACACAGATACGCAGTATTTT | TRBV7-2 | many | TRBJ2-3 | TRBD1
CASMGSGWNTEAFF | TGTGCCAGCATGGGGTCGGGTTGGAACACTGAAGCTTTCTTT | TRBV27 | many | TRBJ1-1 | NA
CASSYSASATYNEQFF | TGTGCCAGCAGTTACTCGGCTAGCGCCACCTACAATGAGCAGTTCTTC | TRBV6-5 | few | TRBJ2-1 | NA
CASSLGGAGTLDEQFF | TGTGCCAGCAGCTTAGGGGGGGCCGGGACATTGGATGAGCAGTTCTTC | TRBV7-6 | NA | TRBJ2-1 | NA
CASSYSTGLEAFF | TGTGCCAGCAGTTACTCGACGGGCCTTGAAGCTTTCTTT | TRBV6-5 | many | TRBJ1-1 | NA
CASSPPERGFNEKLFF | TGTGCCAGCAGCCCCCCTGAGCGAGGTTTTAATGAAAAACTGTTTTTT | TRBV3-1 | NA | TRBJ1-4 | NA
CASRRQGLGNSPLHF | TGTGCCAGCCGAAGACAGGGTCTGGGTAATTCACCCCTCCACTTT | TRBV3-1 | many | TRBJ1-6 | TRBD1
CASSEVGGSVETQYF | TGTGCCAGCAGTGAAGTCGGGGGATCAGTGGAGACCCAGTACTTC | TRBV6-1 | many | TRBJ2-5 | NA
CAWSPGGASNQPQHF | TGTGCCTGGAGTCCCGGGGGGGCTAGCAATCAGCCCCAGCATTTT | TRBV30 | many | TRBJ1-5 | NA
CSAKGTSGYEQYF | TGCAGTGCTAAAGGGACTAGCGGGTACGAGCAGTACTTC | TRBV20-1 | NA | TRBJ2-7 | TRBD2